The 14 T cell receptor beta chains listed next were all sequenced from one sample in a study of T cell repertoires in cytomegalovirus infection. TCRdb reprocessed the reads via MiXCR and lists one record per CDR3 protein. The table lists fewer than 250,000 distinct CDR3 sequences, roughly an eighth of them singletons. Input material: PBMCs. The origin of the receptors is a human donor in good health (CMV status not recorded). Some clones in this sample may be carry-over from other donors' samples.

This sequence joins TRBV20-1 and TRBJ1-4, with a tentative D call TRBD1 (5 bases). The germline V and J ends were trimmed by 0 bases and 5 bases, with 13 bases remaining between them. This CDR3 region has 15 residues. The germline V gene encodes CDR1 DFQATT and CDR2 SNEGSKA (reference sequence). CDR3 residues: CSARDQGRSNEKLFF. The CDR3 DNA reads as TGCAGTGCTAGAGATCAGGGCAGGAGCAATGAAAAACTGTTTTTT.

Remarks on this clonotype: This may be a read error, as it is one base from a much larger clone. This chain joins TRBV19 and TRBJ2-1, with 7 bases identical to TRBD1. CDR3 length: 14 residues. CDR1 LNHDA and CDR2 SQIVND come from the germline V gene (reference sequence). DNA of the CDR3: TGTCCCAGTAGTATAGCCAGGGGGAGCGATGAGCAGTTCTTC. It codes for CPSSIARGSDEQFF.

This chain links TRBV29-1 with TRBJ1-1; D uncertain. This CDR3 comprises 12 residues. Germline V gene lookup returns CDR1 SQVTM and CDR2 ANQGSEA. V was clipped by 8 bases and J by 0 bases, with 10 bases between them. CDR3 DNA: TGCAGCTTCGGGTCGTTGAACACTGAAGCTTTCTTT. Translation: CSFGSLNTEAFF. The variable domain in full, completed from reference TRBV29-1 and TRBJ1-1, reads SAVISQKPSRDICQRGTSLTIQCQVDSQVTMMFWYRQQPGQSLTLIATANQGSEATYESGFVIDKFPISRPNLTFSTLTVSNMSPEDSSIYLCSFGSLNTEAFFGQGTRLTVV.

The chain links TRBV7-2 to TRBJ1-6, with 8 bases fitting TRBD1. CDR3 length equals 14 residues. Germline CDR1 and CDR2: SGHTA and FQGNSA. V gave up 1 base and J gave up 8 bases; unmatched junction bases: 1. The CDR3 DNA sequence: TGTGCCAGCAGCTTAGGGACAGGGTATTCACCCCTCCACTTT. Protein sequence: CASSLGTGYSPLHF.

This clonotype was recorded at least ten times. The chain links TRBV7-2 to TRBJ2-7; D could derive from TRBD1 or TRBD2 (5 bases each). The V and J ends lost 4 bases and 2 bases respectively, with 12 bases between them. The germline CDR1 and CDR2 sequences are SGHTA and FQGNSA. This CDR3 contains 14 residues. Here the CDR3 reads CASSSRDLAYEQYF. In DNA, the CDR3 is TGTGCCAGCAGCTCCCGGGACCTTGCCTACGAGCAGTACTTC.

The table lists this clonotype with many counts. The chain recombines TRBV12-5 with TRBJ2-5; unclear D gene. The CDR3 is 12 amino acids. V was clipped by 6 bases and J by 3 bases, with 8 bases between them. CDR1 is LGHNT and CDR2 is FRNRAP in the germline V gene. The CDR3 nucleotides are TGTGCTAGTGGCCCTTTGGAAGAGACCCAGTACTTC. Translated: CASGPLEETQYF.

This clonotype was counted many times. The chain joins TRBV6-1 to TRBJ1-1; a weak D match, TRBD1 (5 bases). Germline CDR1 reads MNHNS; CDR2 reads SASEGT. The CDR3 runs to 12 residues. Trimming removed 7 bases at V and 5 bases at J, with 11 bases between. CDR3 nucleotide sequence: TGTGCCAGCAACAACCACAGGACTGAAGCTTTCTTT. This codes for CASNNHRTEAFF.

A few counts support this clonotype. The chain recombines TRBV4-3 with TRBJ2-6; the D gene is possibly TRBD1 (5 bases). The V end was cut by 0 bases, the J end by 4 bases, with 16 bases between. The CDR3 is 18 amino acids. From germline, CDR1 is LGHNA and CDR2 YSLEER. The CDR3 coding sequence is TGCGCCAGCAGCCAAGATACCCCAGGGCCCGGCGGGGCCAACGTCCTGACTTTC. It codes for CASSQDTPGPGGANVLTF.

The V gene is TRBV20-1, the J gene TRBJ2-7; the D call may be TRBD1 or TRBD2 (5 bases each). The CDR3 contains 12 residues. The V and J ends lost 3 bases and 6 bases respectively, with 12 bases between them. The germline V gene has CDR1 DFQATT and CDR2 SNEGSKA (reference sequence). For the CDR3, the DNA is TGCAGTGCTAGTGGGACCGTTCCCGAGCAGTACTTC. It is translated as CSASGTVPEQYF.

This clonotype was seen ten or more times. CDR3 nucleotide sequence: TGTGCCAGCAGCGCTGACGGGACAAGGAACACTGAAGCTTTCTTT. Protein sequence: CASSADGTRNTEAFF. The chain joins TRBV7-2 to TRBJ1-1, with D tentatively TRBD1 (6 bases). This CDR3 has 15 amino acids. CDR1 and CDR2 (germline): SGHTA, FQGNSA. V gave up 5 bases and J gave up 1 base, with 14 bases separating them.

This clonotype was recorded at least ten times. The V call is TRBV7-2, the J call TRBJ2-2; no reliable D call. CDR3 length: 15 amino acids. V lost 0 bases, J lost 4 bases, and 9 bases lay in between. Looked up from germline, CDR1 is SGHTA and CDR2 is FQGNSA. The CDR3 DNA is TGTGCCAGCAGCTTAGCGGCGGTCACCACCGGGGAGCTGTTTTTT. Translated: CASSLAAVTTGELFF.

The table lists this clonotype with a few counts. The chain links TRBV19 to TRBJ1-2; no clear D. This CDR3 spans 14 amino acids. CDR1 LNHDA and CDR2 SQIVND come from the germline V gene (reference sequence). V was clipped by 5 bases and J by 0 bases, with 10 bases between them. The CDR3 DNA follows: TGTGCCAGTAGTTCGACAACGACTAACTATGGCTACACCTTC. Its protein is CASSSTTTNYGYTF.

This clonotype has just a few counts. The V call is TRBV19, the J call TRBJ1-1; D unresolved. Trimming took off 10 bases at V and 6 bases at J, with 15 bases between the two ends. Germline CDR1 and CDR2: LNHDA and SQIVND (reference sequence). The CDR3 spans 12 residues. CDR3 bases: TGTGCCACAACAAGCAGAGGCTCTGAAGCTTTCTTT. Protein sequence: CATTSRGSEAFF.

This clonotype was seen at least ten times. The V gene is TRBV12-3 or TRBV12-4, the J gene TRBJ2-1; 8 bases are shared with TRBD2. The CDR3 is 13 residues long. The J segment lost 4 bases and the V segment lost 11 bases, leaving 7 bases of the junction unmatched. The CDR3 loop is CAGGGPIYNEQFF. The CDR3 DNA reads TGTGCCGGCGGGGGGCCGATTTACAATGAGCAGTTCTTC.